This is a list of T cell receptor beta chains from one sample in a study of long-term antiretroviral therapy in people with HIV. The data were produced by immunoSEQ multiplex PCR, yet TCRdb's version contains in-frame clones alone and is incomplete. The repertoire holds just under 10,000 clones, with 70% to 80% as singletons. The sample in question was unsorted PBMCs, obtained 1.8 years before starting antiretroviral therapy. These receptors originate from a man in his forties with HIV. Both conserved end residues are part of each CDR3. A D gene is named only where the DNA matches it firmly. Clone size is not always given. Where it is, it says once, few, many or a class for expanded clones.

j_call | clone_size | d_call | v_call | cdr3_nt | cdr3_aa
TRBJ2-3 | . | TRBD2 | TRBV5-1 | TGCGCCAGCAGCTTGCGCCCTAGCGGGGGGGCAGAAGATACGCAGTATTTT | CASSLRPSGGAEDTQYF
TRBJ1-1 | few | . | TRBV5-8 | TGTGCCAGCTCAAATAGGGGGGTAGGGAACACTGAAGCTTTCTTT | CASSNRGVGNTEAFF
TRBJ2-1 | . | . | TRBV5-8 | TGTGCCAGCAGCAAAGGGGTGGGCGCCAACAATGAGCAGTTCTTC | CASSKGVGANNEQFF
TRBJ1-2 | . | . | TRBV27 | TGTGCCAGCAATGGGGGGGCGGGGGGCTACACCTTC | CASNGGAGGYTF
TRBJ2-7 | . | . | TRBV6-1 | TGTGCCAGCAAAGAGGTCCAGACCTCCTACGAGCAGTACTTC | CASKEVQTSYEQYF
TRBJ2-3 | . | . | TRBV6-5 | TGTGCCAGCAGCTACCAACAGGGTAGGGACACAGATACGCAGTATTTT | CASSYQQGRDTDTQYF
TRBJ1-1 | . | TRBD1 | TRBV19 | TGTGCCAGTAGTCTCACAGGGGATGACACTGAAGCTTTCTTT | CASSLTGDDTEAFF
TRBJ1-6 | . | . | TRBV5-6 | TGTGCCAGCAGCCCAACCCTTAGCGGTTCACCCCTCCACTTT | CASSPTLSGSPLHF
TRBJ2-2 | . | TRBD1 | TRBV6-1 | TGTGCCAGCACTCTTCTAACAGGGGACACCGGGGAGCTGTTTTTT | CASTLLTGDTGELFF
TRBJ2-7 | . | . | TRBV30 | TGTGCCTGGGGGCCTCAGGGGTACGAGCAGTACTTC | CAWGPQGYEQYF
TRBJ1-5 | . | TRBD1 | TRBV10-2 | TGCGCCAGCAGTGATTCCGGGACAGGGCCCCAGCATTTT | CASSDSGTGPQHF
TRBJ2-7 | . | . | TRBV5-1 | TGCGCCAGCAGCTCTCCGACTAGAGGATACGAGCAGTACTTC | CASSSPTRGYEQYF
TRBJ1-2 | . | . | TRBV7-8 | TGTGCCAGCAGCCCGCCGACGTTCGCGGGCTACACCTTC | CASSPPTFAGYTF
TRBJ2-7 | . | TRBD1 | TRBV7-9 | TGTGCCAGCAGCCCCTGGACAGGGAGCTCCTACGAGCAGTACTTC | CASSPWTGSSYEQYF
TRBJ2-7 | . | . | TRBV11-2 | TGTGCCAGCAGCTTGGTGGGACCTCGCGAGCAGTACTTC | CASSLVGPREQYF
TRBJ1-1 | . | TRBD1 | TRBV29-1 | TGCAGCGCCCGGACAGGGTCGTACACTGAAGCTTTCTTT | CSARTGSYTEAFF
TRBJ2-3 | . | . | TRBV13 | TGTGCCAGCAGTTTTAGCGGAAGCACAGATACGCAGTATTTT | CASSFSGSTDTQYF
TRBJ1-3 | . | . | TRBV18 | TGTGCCAGCTCACGATCGATATCCTCTGGAAACACCATATATTTT | CASSRSISSGNTIYF
TRBJ2-3 | . | . | TRBV30 | TGTGCCTGGAGTGTACTAGGAAAAGGCACAGATACGCAGTATTTT | CAWSVLGKGTDTQYF
TRBJ1-4 | . | . | TRBV7-9 | TGTGCCAGCAGCTTACGGGGAGGGAATGAAAAACTGTTTTTT | CASSLRGGNEKLFF
TRBJ2-3 | . | . | TRBV11-3 | TGTGCCAGCAGCTTAATAGGCGGAACGACTCTTAGCACAGATACGCAGTATTTT | CASSLIGGTTLSTDTQYF
TRBJ2-7 | . | TRBD1 | TRBV13 | TGTGCCAGCAGCTTGGGACAGCTGATTTACGAGCAGTACTTC | CASSLGQLIYEQYF
TRBJ1-1 | . | . | TRBV7-6 | TGTGCCAGCAGCGTGGACAGCTTGAACACTGAAGCTTTCTTT | CASSVDSLNTEAFF
TRBJ1-5 | medium-sized | TRBD1 | TRBV6-6 | TGTGCCAGCAGCGACAGGGAGGATCAGCCCCAGCATTTT | CASSDREDQPQHF
TRBJ1-2 | . | . | TRBV27 | TGTGCCAGCAGTTTAGAGAAGGGCTACACCTTC | CASSLEKGYTF
TRBJ1-4 | . | . | TRBV29-1 | TGCAGCGTTGGTGTGGGAACGAATGAAAAACTGTTTTTT | CSVGVGTNEKLFF